This T cell receptor beta chain originates from a study of T cell repertoires in ileal Crohn's disease. CDR1 is MNHEY, CDR2 SMNVEV, per germline (reference sequence). This CDR3 is 14 amino acids long. Germline trimming cut 1 base from V and 8 bases from J; bases unmatched to any gene: 7. Sequenced by immunoSEQ multiplex PCR; TCRdb stores in-frame clones only, minus some. The data contain 4,000 to 5,000 clones, around two thirds of them singletons. Sequencing used ileal tissue. The TCR comes from an adult with Crohn's disease. The chain is built from TRBV27 and TRBJ1-2; 7 bases are a match to TRBD1. CDR3 DNA sequence: TGTGCCAGCAGTTTATGGGTGAAGGGGGCGGGCTACACCTTC. This translates into CASSLWVKGAGYTF.